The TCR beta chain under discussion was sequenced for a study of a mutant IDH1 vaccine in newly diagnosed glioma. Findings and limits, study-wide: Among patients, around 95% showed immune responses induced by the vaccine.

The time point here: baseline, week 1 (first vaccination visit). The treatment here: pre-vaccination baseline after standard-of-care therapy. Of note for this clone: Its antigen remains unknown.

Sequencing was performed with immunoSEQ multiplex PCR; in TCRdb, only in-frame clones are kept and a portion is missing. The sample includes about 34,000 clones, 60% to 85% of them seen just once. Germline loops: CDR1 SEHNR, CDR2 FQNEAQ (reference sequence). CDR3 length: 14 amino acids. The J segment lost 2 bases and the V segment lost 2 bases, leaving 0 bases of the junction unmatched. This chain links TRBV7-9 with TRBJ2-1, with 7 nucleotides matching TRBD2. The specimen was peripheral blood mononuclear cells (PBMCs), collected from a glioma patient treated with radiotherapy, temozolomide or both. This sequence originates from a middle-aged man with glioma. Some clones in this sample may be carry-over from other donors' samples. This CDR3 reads CASSLREAYNEQFF. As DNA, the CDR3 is TGTGCCAGCAGCTTACGGGAGGCCTACAATGAGCAGTTCTTC.